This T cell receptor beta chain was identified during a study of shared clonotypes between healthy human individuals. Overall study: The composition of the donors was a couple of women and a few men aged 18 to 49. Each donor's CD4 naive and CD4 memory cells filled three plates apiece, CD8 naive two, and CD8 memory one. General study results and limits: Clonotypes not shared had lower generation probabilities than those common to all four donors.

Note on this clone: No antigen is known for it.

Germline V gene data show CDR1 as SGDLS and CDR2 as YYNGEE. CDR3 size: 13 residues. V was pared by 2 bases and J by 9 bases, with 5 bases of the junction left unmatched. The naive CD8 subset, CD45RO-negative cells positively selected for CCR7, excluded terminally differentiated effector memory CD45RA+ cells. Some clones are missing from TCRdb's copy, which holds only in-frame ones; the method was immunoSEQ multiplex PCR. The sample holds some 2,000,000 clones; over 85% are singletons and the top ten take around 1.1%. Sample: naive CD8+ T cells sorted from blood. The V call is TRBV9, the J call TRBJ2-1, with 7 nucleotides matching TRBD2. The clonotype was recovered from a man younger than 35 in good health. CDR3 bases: TGTGCCAGCAGCGTTAGCGGGTTGGCTGAGCAGTTCTTC. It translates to CASSVSGLAEQFF.